This T cell receptor (beta chain) was retrieved from a study of immune heterogeneity within non-small cell lung tumors. At the level of the study: The composition of the tumors was several squamous cell carcinomas, nine to eleven non-squamous carcinomas and 1 not otherwise specified.

Germline-derived CDR1 and CDR2 are LNHDA and SQIVND (reference sequence). CDR3 length: 15 amino acids. The V and J ends lost 4 bases and 2 bases respectively, with 12 bases between them. The table lists this clonotype with many counts. Its antigen is undetermined. It was a multiplex PCR that amplified TCR beta CDR3, with 32 V and 13 J primers. TCRdb reanalysed the multiplex PCR reads using MiXCR and keeps one entry per CDR3 protein. This table holds roughly 15,000 distinct CDR3 sequences, approximately 30% found once. The template for each sample was approximately 600 ng of genomic DNA, which had been extracted from bulk tumor tissue. Multiple widely separated biopsies were taken from each primary tumor at surgery. Curative surgery was undertaken by patients, who had untreated, newly diagnosed non-small cell lung cancer. Overall study results and limits: Some T-cell receptor beta clonotypes occurred at high frequency. These high-frequency clonotypes were largely distinct between individual patients.

The rearrangement uses TRBV19 and TRBJ1-5, with D maybe TRBD1 (6 bases). This sequence originates from a woman between 45 and 65 years old with non-small cell lung cancer. The sequenced sample was lung tumor tissue. CDR3 DNA: TGTGCCAGTAGTAAGGAGGGGGGAGGCAATCAGCCCCAGCATTTT. Its translation is CASSKEGGGNQPQHF.